Described below is a single TCR beta chain sequence and its context. Its antigen is not known. The protocol was immunoSEQ multiplex PCR, while the TCRdb copy is restricted to in-frame clones and leaves out a portion. The sample lists 70,000 to 95,000 clones; roughly nine tenths were seen once. The sample belongs to a study of OX40 agonist ivuxolimab in advanced cancers. Study-wide results and caveats: Researchers report that CD8+ T cells had, on average, more expanded clones than CD4+. Normalized T-cell clonal expansion was also low in a subset of nonresponders.

The V gene's germline CDR1 is MNHNY and CDR2 SVGAGI (reference sequence). The CDR3 consists of 16 residues. Trimming at V came to 5 bases and at J to 5 bases, leaving 8 bases not matched to a gene. J is TRBJ2-3 and V is TRBV6-6; 12 nucleotides match TRBD2. This sample comprised CD4+ or CD8+ T cells sorted from blood, obtained in a trial of the OX40 agonist ivuxolimab. This receptor was taken from an adult with an advanced solid tumor such as melanoma, head and neck, liver or kidney cancer. The CDR3 spells CASSNPLAGGQDTQYF. The CDR3, as DNA: TGTGCCAGCAGTAACCCCCTAGCGGGGGGGCAAGATACGCAGTATTTT.